Listed below are T cell receptor beta chains from one sample, sequenced in a study of long-term antiretroviral therapy in people with HIV. Using immunoSEQ multiplex PCR, the repertoire was profiled, and TCRdb retains in-frame clones only, with some absent. The repertoire holds tens of thousands of clones, with 76% as singletons. The source was unsorted PBMCs, collected 0.5 years after starting antiretroviral therapy. The origin of the receptors is a woman in her 40s with HIV. CDR3s include the opening cysteine and the closing phenylalanine or tryptophan. A D gene is named only where the DNA matches it firmly. A row's size may be missing; if present it is once, few, many or a size class.

>-|-|TRBJ1-6|TRBV11-1
CASSPYMDSPLHF
TGTGCCAGCAGCCCTTATATGGATTCACCCCTCCACTTT
>-|-|TRBJ2-5|TRBV27
CASSLRRQETQYF
TGTGCCAGCAGTTTACGGAGACAAGAGACCCAGTACTTC
>-|TRBD1|TRBJ2-7|TRBV5-5
CASSWGQGDREQYF
TGTGCCAGCAGCTGGGGACAGGGAGATCGGGAGCAGTACTTC
>-|-|TRBJ1-1|TRBV4-2
CASSRDRTVNTEAFF
TGTGCCAGCAGCCGAGACCGGACTGTGAACACTGAAGCTTTCTTT
>-|-|TRBJ1-1|TRBV30
CAWTLKSGMSYAEAFF
TGTGCCTGGACGCTAAAATCAGGGATGTCGTACGCTGAAGCTTTCTTT
>-|-|TRBJ1-3|TRBV27
CASSPRPSRVSGNTIYF
TGTGCCAGCAGTCCCCGACCTAGCAGGGTCTCTGGAAACACCATATATTTT
>few|-|TRBJ2-7|TRBV11-2
CASSHRARDSYEQYF
TGTGCCAGCAGCCACCGGGCCCGGGATTCCTACGAGCAGTACTTC
>-|TRBD1|TRBJ1-1|TRBV7-8
CASSLRDRGRNTEAFF
TGTGCCAGCAGCCTACGGGACAGGGGGAGGAACACTGAAGCTTTCTTT
>-|TRBD1|TRBJ1-2|TRBV7-9
CASSMGQGDYGYTF
TGTGCCAGCAGCATGGGACAGGGGGACTATGGCTACACCTTC
>-|-|TRBJ1-1|TRBV7-9
CASSERMGIAFF
TGTGCCAGCAGCGAACGGATGGGGATAGCTTTCTTT
>-|TRBD1|TRBJ1-6|TRBV19
CASSAVDREALWDSPLHF
TGTGCCAGTAGTGCCGTGGACAGGGAAGCTTTATGGGACTCACCCCTCCACTTT
>-|TRBD1|TRBJ1-2|TRBV28
CASSLRAHGQGFGGYTF
TGTGCCAGCAGTTTAAGGGCCCACGGACAGGGGTTCGGTGGCTACACCTTC
>-|-|TRBJ2-5|TRBV7-3
CASSSNGETQYF
TGTGCCAGCAGCTCCAACGGAGAGACCCAGTACTTC
>-|-|TRBJ2-3|TRBV5-1
CASSLVGTLDTDTQYF
TGCGCCAGCAGCTTGGTTGGGACGCTTGACACAGATACGCAGTATTTT
>-|TRBD1|TRBJ2-3|TRBV5-1
CASSLASSRGRGDTQYF
TGCGCCAGCAGCTTGGCTTCCTCCAGGGGGCGAGGAGATACGCAGTATTTT
>once|TRBD2|TRBJ2-3|TRBV19
CASSRKSSGGQRSTDTQYF
TGTGCCAGTAGTAGAAAGTCTAGCGGGGGCCAACGAAGCACAGATACGCAGTATTTT
>-|TRBD1|TRBJ2-7|TRBV28
CASSSQGLSYEQYF
TGTGCCAGCAGTTCACAGGGGTTGAGTTACGAGCAGTACTTC
>-|TRBD1|TRBJ2-2|TRBV27
CASSLGPNRGRNTGELFF
TGTGCCAGCAGCCTCGGACCTAACAGGGGACGAAACACCGGGGAGCTGTTTTTT
>-|-|TRBJ1-2|TRBV5-5
CASSDDARKTYGYTF
TGTGCCAGCTCGGATGATGCGCGAAAGACCTATGGCTACACCTTC
>-|-|TRBJ2-5|TRBV2
CASSTWGETQYF
TGTGCCAGCAGCACTTGGGGGGAGACCCAGTACTTC
>once|TRBD2|TRBJ2-1|TRBV5-1
CASSLVLAGNNEQFF
TGCGCCAGCAGCTTGGTCCTAGCGGGAAACAATGAGCAGTTCTTC
>-|TRBD2|TRBJ2-3|TRBV6-4
CASSDSRASGHHTDTQYF
TGTGCCAGCAGTGACTCGAGGGCTAGCGGGCATCACACAGATACGCAGTATTTT
>few|TRBD1|TRBJ1-2|TRBV10-3
CAISEQGNYGYTF
TGTGCCATCAGTGAACAGGGGAACTATGGCTACACCTTC
>few|-|TRBJ1-2|TRBV30
CAWSAFFYGYTF
TGTGCCTGGAGTGCCTTTTTCTATGGCTACACCTTC
>few|TRBD1|TRBJ2-1|TRBV18
CASSSGTGTYNEQFF
TGTGCCAGCTCTTCCGGGACAGGGACCTACAATGAGCAGTTCTTC
>-|TRBD1|TRBJ1-2|TRBV19
CASHRDRANYGYTF
TGTGCCAGTCACCGGGACAGGGCTAACTATGGCTACACCTTC
>-|-|TRBJ2-1|TRBV2
CASSERQNNEQFF
TGTGCCAGCAGTGAAAGACAGAACAATGAGCAGTTCTTC
>-|TRBD1|TRBJ2-7|TRBV9
CASSVAAGGDEQYF
TGTGCCAGCAGCGTAGCGGCAGGGGGCGACGAGCAGTACTTC
>once|TRBD1|TRBJ2-1|TRBV9
CASSAGQYNEQFF
TGTGCCAGCAGCGCGGGACAGTACAATGAGCAGTTCTTC
>-|-|TRBJ2-2|TRBV27
CASSLRSTGELFF
TGTGCCAGCAGTTTAAGGTCCACCGGGGAGCTGTTTTTT
>once|TRBD1|TRBJ1-2|TRBV5-4
CASSLVGQVYGYTF
TGTGCCAGCAGCTTGGTGGGACAGGTCTATGGCTACACCTTC
>-|-|TRBJ1-1|TRBV29-1
CSVDRLNTEAFF
TGCAGCGTCGACAGGTTGAACACTGAAGCTTTCTTT
>-|-|TRBJ2-1|TRBV6-5
CASRREPGPYDEQFF
TGTGCCAGCAGGAGGGAGCCAGGGCCCTATGATGAGCAGTTCTTC
>-|TRBD2|TRBJ2-5|TRBV2
CASSTSGQETQYF
TGTGCCAGCAGTACTAGCGGGCAAGAGACCCAGTACTTC
>-|-|TRBJ1-1|TRBV5-1
CASSGGSGPGNTEAFF
TGCGCCAGCAGCGGAGGATCGGGTCCGGGGAATACTGAAGCTTTCTTT
>-|TRBD2|TRBJ2-4|TRBV4-3
CASSQDRGYRGGQNIQYF
TGCGCCAGCAGCCAAGATCGGGGATATCGGGGGGGTCAAAACATTCAGTACTTC
>-|-|TRBJ1-3|TRBV28
CASSPSSSSGNTIYF
TGTGCCAGCAGTCCCTCATCGAGCTCTGGAAACACCATATATTTT
>-|-|TRBJ2-3|TRBV7-8
CASSIGRLVLMDTQYF
TGTGCCAGCAGCATCGGACGATTGGTGTTGATGGATACGCAGTATTTT
>-|-|TRBJ1-2|TRBV15
CATSGLEYGYTF
TGTGCCACCAGCGGCTTAGAATATGGCTACACCTTC
>-|-|TRBJ1-1|TRBV2
CASSESTSDTEAFF
TGTGCCAGCAGTGAGTCGACGAGTGACACTGAAGCTTTCTTT
>-|-|TRBJ2-7|TRBV4-2
CASSLVPDASYEQYF
TGTGCCAGCAGCTTGGTTCCGGACGCCTCCTACGAGCAGTACTTC
>-|TRBD1|TRBJ2-7|TRBV30
CAWRADRGHAGASYEQYF
TGTGCCTGGAGGGCTGACAGGGGGCATGCGGGGGCGTCCTACGAGCAGTACTTC
>-|-|TRBJ1-2|TRBV25-1
CASSEYLVGYGYTF
TGTGCCAGCAGTGAATATCTGGTGGGCTATGGCTACACCTTC
>few|-|TRBJ2-5|TRBV7-9
CASSLGVLQETQYF
TGTGCCAGCAGCTTAGGGGTACTCCAAGAGACCCAGTACTTC
>-|-|TRBJ1-5|TRBV30
CAWSERGNSNQPQHF
TGTGCCTGGAGTGAGAGGGGAAATAGCAATCAGCCCCAGCATTTT
>-|TRBD1|TRBJ1-1|TRBV10-3
CAIRDRATEAFF
TGTGCCATCAGGGACAGGGCCACTGAAGCTTTCTTT
>-|-|TRBJ2-2|TRBV7-2
CASSLWAGGSNTGELFF
TGTGCCAGCAGCTTATGGGCCGGCGGGTCGAACACCGGGGAGCTGTTTTTT
>-|TRBD1|TRBJ1-3|TRBV9
CASSVQGGSNTIYF
TGTGCCAGCAGCGTACAGGGGGGTTCTAACACCATATATTTT
>-|-|TRBJ2-6|TRBV7-4
CASSCCNSSQSRANVLTF
TGTGCCAGCAGCTGTTGCAACAGCTCACAAAGTCGGGCCAACGTCCTGACTTTC
>-|-|TRBJ1-2|TRBV28
CASSRGLGGYTF
TGTGCCAGCAGCCGGGGACTTGGGGGCTACACCTTC
>-|-|TRBJ2-2|TRBV2
CASSLQSEVGELFF
TGTGCCAGCTCTCTACAATCTGAGGTCGGGGAGCTGTTTTTT
>-|-|TRBJ2-3|TRBV10-1
CARHSDTQYF
TGCGCCAGACATTCAGATACGCAGTATTTT
>few|-|TRBJ1-6|TRBV7-2
CASSHAQLGSPLHF
TGTGCCAGCAGCCACGCCCAATTAGGTTCACCCCTCCACTTT
>-|-|TRBJ1-1|TRBV4-3
CASSHGETYTEAFF
TGCGCCAGCAGCCATGGAGAAACATACACTGAAGCTTTCTTT
>-|-|TRBJ2-7|TRBV7-7
CASSSRDDTRDEQYF
TGTGCCAGCAGCTCCCGTGATGACACGAGGGACGAGCAGTACTTC
>-|TRBD1|TRBJ2-5|TRBV5-1
CASSLQPGQGQETQYF
TGCGCCAGCAGCCTTCAACCGGGACAGGGGCAGGAGACCCAGTACTTC
>-|TRBD1|TRBJ1-4|TRBV5-1
CASSLGQGTNEKLFF
TGCGCCAGCAGCTTGGGACAGGGGACTAATGAAAAACTGTTTTTT
>few|-|TRBJ2-7|TRBV5-4
CASSQSSGYYEQYF
TGTGCCAGCAGCCAATCCTCCGGTTACTACGAGCAGTACTTC
>-|TRBD2|TRBJ2-7|TRBV5-4
CASSRTSGGAGGEQYF
TGTGCCAGCAGCCGGACTAGCGGGGGGGCCGGAGGCGAGCAGTACTTC